These 9 T cell receptor beta chains were all obtained from the same sample, sequenced in a study of blood T cell repertoires in COVID-19. Here immunoSEQ multiplex PCR was the method, and the copy in TCRdb shows in-frame clones only, minus some. Altogether around 100,000 clones are present, 80% to 90% being singletons, with the ten largest covering about 34%. The sequencing input was peripheral blood. The receptors derive from a woman older than 75 with acute or convalescent COVID-19.

This sequence joins TRBV6-6 and TRBJ1-5; 7 bases are a match to TRBD1. Germline V gene lookup returns CDR1 MNHNY and CDR2 SVGAGI (reference sequence). The CDR3 has 16 amino acids. The ends lost 6 bases at V and 0 bases at J; junction bases unmatched: 8. Written as DNA, the CDR3 is TGTGCCAGCAGACACAGGGGAGGCTCTAGCAATCAGCCCCAGCATTTT. The encoded protein is CASRHRGGSSNQPQHF.

The V gene is TRBV19, the J gene TRBJ1-5; weak D call: TRBD1 (5 bases). The length of the CDR3 is 12 residues. Trimming took off 11 bases at V and 3 bases at J, with 11 bases between the two ends. In germline, CDR1 is LNHDA, CDR2 SQIVND (reference sequence). The chain's CDR3 is CAGGTNNQPQHF. CDR3 nucleotide sequence: TGTGCCGGGGGGACCAACAATCAGCCCCAGCATTTT.

The rearrangement links TRBV28 to TRBJ1-6; no clear D gene. From germline, CDR1 is MDHEN and CDR2 SYDVKM. This CDR3 has 14 amino acids. The germline V and J ends were trimmed by 6 bases and 7 bases, with 13 bases remaining between them. As DNA, the CDR3 is TGTGCCAGCAGAGAGATTTACCCAAATTCACCCCTCCACTTT. As protein: CASREIYPNSPLHF.

V gene TRBV18 combines with J gene TRBJ2-1; 9 bases line up with TRBD1. V lost 2 bases to trimming and J lost 10 bases; unmatched junction nucleotides: 6. The CDR3 contains 14 residues. In germline, CDR1 is KGHSH, CDR2 LQKENI. The chain's CDR3 is CASSPGTGLREQFF. CDR3 nucleotide sequence: TGTGCCAGCTCACCAGGGACAGGGCTTAGGGAGCAGTTCTTC. Looking up the rest from reference TRBV18 and TRBJ2-1 gives the full variable domain: NAGVMQNPRHLVRRRGQEARLRCSPMKGHSHVYWYRQLPEEGLKFMVYLQKENIIDESGMPKERFSAEFPKEGPSILRIQQVVRGDSAAYFCASSPGTGLREQFFGPGTRLTVL.

This rearrangement joins TRBV11-2 to TRBJ2-1; D call uncertain. This CDR3 contains 13 residues. Germline V gene lookup returns CDR1 SGHAT and CDR2 FQNNGV. Trimming stripped 0 bases from V and 15 bases from J, with 15 bases between. CDR3 sequence (DNA): TGTGCCAGCAGCTTAGATTCAACTTTAGTTCCGTTCTTC. Translated: CASSLDSTLVPFF.

CDR3 coding DNA: TGTGCCAGCAGCTTAGCAGGGGGCCACACTGAAGCTTTCTTT. It specifies CASSLAGGHTEAFF. The V call is TRBV11-1, the J call TRBJ1-1; 7 bases agree with TRBD1. Germline CDR1 reads SGHAT; CDR2 reads FQDESV (reference sequence). J was trimmed by 3 bases and V by 0 bases; bases with no gene match: 1. This CDR3 spans 14 amino acids.

This sequence joins TRBV12-3 or TRBV12-4 and TRBJ1-1, with a tentative D call TRBD1 (5 bases). The CDR3 is 13 amino acids. Trimming took 10 bases from V and 4 from J, leaving 16 bases between them. The CDR3 DNA sequence: TGTGCCAATCGACGGGGCGGGGGCACTGAAGCTTTCTTT. Its protein product is CANRRGGGTEAFF.

The chain is built from TRBV14 and TRBJ2-7, with unresolved D. Germline assignment: CDR1 SGHDN and CDR2 FVKESK. The germline V and J ends were trimmed by 2 bases and 0 bases, with 5 bases remaining between them. This CDR3 comprises 13 residues. The CDR3: CASSQLSSYEQYF. For the CDR3, the DNA is TGTGCCAGCAGCCAACTAAGCTCCTACGAGCAGTACTTC.

The chain employs TRBV28 and TRBJ2-7, with D possibly matching TRBD1 (5 bases). CDR3 length: 13 residues. CDR1 is MDHEN and CDR2 is SYDVKM in the germline V gene. Trimming took 5 bases from V and 3 from J, leaving 11 bases between them. The CDR3 nucleotides read TGTGCCAGCAGTCCACTTGACAGCTACGAGCAGTACTTC. As protein: CASSPLDSYEQYF.